Below, 18 T cell receptor beta chains from the same sample are listed, as sequenced in a study of T-cell memory formation after mild COVID-19. MiXCR was run by TCRdb on the 5' RACE reads, yielding one entry per CDR3 protein. The sample contains 450,000 to 650,000 distinct CDR3 sequences, 20% of which appear only once. The specimen sequenced was PBMCs or a T cell subset sorted from them (not recorded which). The receptors originated from an adult woman who had mild COVID-19 (a few samples of this study predate the infection). Cell type and time point are not known.

This clonotype was seen only a few times. This rearrangement joins TRBV7-9 to TRBJ2-1; 10 nucleotides line up with TRBD1. The CDR3 loop spans 14 amino acids. Trimming took 5 bases from V and 9 from J; bases not matched to a gene: 7. The V gene's germline CDR1 is SEHNR and CDR2 FQNEAQ (reference sequence). CDR3: CASSPGQGFREQFF. In DNA, the CDR3 is TGTGCCAGCAGCCCGGGACAGGGGTTTCGTGAGCAGTTCTTC.

The rearrangement uses TRBV5-1 and TRBJ2-5, with D perhaps TRBD1 or TRBD2 (5 bases each). Germline lookup yields CDR1 SGHRS and CDR2 YFSETQ. The CDR3 totals 13 residues. Trimming took off 3 bases at V and 4 bases at J, with 10 bases between the two ends. The DNA for the CDR3 is TGCGCCAGCAGCTGGGACCGACCAGAGACCCAGTACTTC. This encodes CASSWDRPETQYF.

The rearrangement uses TRBV2 and TRBJ2-3; 7 bases fit TRBD2. In germline, CDR1 is SNHLY, CDR2 FYNNEI. The V and J ends lost 1 base and 4 bases, in that order; junction bases with no gene match: 8. CDR3 size: 16 residues. The CDR3 region has the DNA TGTGCCAGCAGTGAAGGACTAGCTGGTGGCGCAGATACGCAGTATTTT. It translates to CASSEGLAGGADTQYF.

This clonotype was seen only a few times. The chain uses TRBV25-1 and TRBJ1-1; unclear D gene. The CDR3 contains 13 residues. V was trimmed by 6 bases and J by 5 bases, leaving 13 bases between them. Germline V gene sequence: CDR1 MGHDK, CDR2 SYGVNS. CDR3 sequence reads: CASRIGSGTEAFF. In DNA, the CDR3 is TGTGCCAGCAGGATCGGATCGGGGACTGAAGCTTTCTTT.

J is TRBJ2-3 and V is TRBV12-3 or TRBV12-4; D gene ambiguous. The CDR3 sequence is 15 residues long. V lost 1 base to trimming and J lost 1 base, with 9 bases between them. CDR3 sequence reads: CASSLGPLRTDTQYF. In nucleotides, the CDR3 is TGTGCCAGCAGTTTAGGTCCCCTACGCACAGATACGCAGTATTTT.

The CDR3 DNA is TGTGCCAGCAGCCGGAGTAAGAGTACCAATGAGCAGTTCTTC. Amino acids: CASSRSKSTNEQFF. The chain is built from TRBV7-9 and TRBJ2-1; unclear D gene. Germline lookup yields CDR1 SEHNR and CDR2 FQNEAQ (reference sequence). The V and J ends lost 5 bases and 6 bases respectively, with 14 bases between them. The CDR3 contains 14 residues.

The gene calls are TRBV13 and TRBJ2-7; maybe TRBD2 (5 bases). CDR1 PRHDT and CDR2 FYEKMQ come from the germline V gene (reference sequence). Trimming took 3 bases from V and 3 from J, leaving 9 bases between them. This CDR3 region has 13 residues. The CDR3 region is CASSLSSFYEQYF. CDR3 DNA sequence: TGTGCCAGCAGCTTGTCTAGCTTCTACGAGCAGTACTTC. The variable domain in full, with the rest retrieved from reference TRBV13 and TRBJ2-7, is AAGVIQSPRHLIKEKRETATLKCYPIPRHDTVYWYQQGPGQDPQFLISFYEKMQSDKGSIPDRFSAQQFSDYHSELNMSSLELGDSALYFCASSLSSFYEQYFGPGTRLTVT.

This clonotype was seen more than once but under ten times. The V gene is TRBV3-1, the J gene TRBJ2-5; weak D call: TRBD2 (6 bases). Trimming removed 2 bases from V and 2 bases from J, with 9 bases in between. The length of the CDR3 is 14 residues. The germline gives CDR1 LGHDT, CDR2 YNNKEL (reference sequence). The CDR3 bases are TGTGCCAGCAGCCAATGGGGGGAGCAAGAGACCCAGTACTTC. Protein sequence: CASSQWGEQETQYF.

This clonotype was seen more than once but under ten times. The chain is built from TRBV29-1 and TRBJ2-1; 7 nucleotides line up with TRBD2. The CDR3 has 12 amino acids. Germline values: CDR1 SQVTM, CDR2 ANQGSEA. The CDR3 DNA sequence: TGCAGTGATACTAGCGCCCACAATGAGCAGTTCTTC. It yields the protein CSDTSAHNEQFF.

This clonotype was seen only a few times. This sequence joins TRBV6-5 and TRBJ2-1; tentative D call: TRBD2 (5 bases). The V gene's germline CDR1 is MNHEY and CDR2 SVGAGI. V shed 0 bases and J shed 3 bases, with 9 bases lying between them. CDR3 length equals 15 residues. Here the CDR3 DNA reads TGTGCCAGCAGTTACTCCGGAGGCAACTACAATGAGCAGTTCTTC. This gives the protein CASSYSGGNYNEQFF.

The rearrangement links TRBV6-1 to TRBJ1-5; D ambiguous. The CDR3 is 14 amino acids. CDR1 is MNHNS, CDR2 SASEGT, per germline. V was clipped by 6 bases and J by 3 bases, with 12 bases between them. Here the CDR3 reads CASRITTHNQPQHF. The CDR3, as DNA: TGTGCCAGCAGAATAACCACTCACAATCAGCCCCAGCATTTT.

This clonotype was found a few times. The chain has TRBV12-3 or TRBV12-4 and TRBJ2-2; D may be TRBD1 (6 bases). Trimming left V 6 bases short and J 4 bases short, with 18 bases between. The CDR3 covers 16 residues. CDR3 coding DNA: TGTGCCAGCAGAATTCAGGGCAGAGGGGGCACCGGGGAGCTGTTTTTT. Translation: CASRIQGRGGTGELFF.

This clonotype has more than one count but fewer than ten. The CDR3 sequence is CSATTRAQETQYF. The CDR3 DNA reads TGCAGTGCAACGACTAGGGCCCAAGAGACCCAGTACTTC. The chain has TRBV20-1 and TRBJ2-5, with D possibly being TRBD2 (6 bases). Trimming removed 6 bases from V and 1 base from J, with 12 bases in between. Germline loops: CDR1 DFQATT, CDR2 SNEGSKA (reference sequence). This CDR3 spans 13 amino acids.

This clonotype was found many times. This sequence joins TRBV20-1 and TRBJ2-5; 8 nucleotides line up with TRBD1. The CDR3 totals 13 residues. In germline, CDR1 is DFQATT, CDR2 SNEGSKA (reference sequence). V dropped 6 bases and J dropped 3; count of bases not matched to a gene: 6. CDR3 region: CSAPGQDEETQYF. CDR3 DNA sequence: TGCAGTGCCCCGGGACAGGATGAAGAGACCCAGTACTTC.

This clonotype was seen only a few times. The chain couples TRBV4-2 to TRBJ2-3, with TRBD2 as a possible D gene (5 bases). From germline, CDR1 is LGHNA and CDR2 YNFKEQ. The CDR3 totals 16 residues. Trimming took off 0 bases at V and 2 bases at J, with 12 bases between the two ends. This CDR3 is CASSQEELENTDTQYF. For the CDR3, the DNA is TGTGCCAGCAGCCAAGAGGAACTAGAAAACACAGATACGCAGTATTTT.

This rearrangement joins TRBV4-2 to TRBJ2-3; D is uncertain. CDR3 length: 19 residues. Germline V lookup: CDR1 LGHNA, CDR2 YNFKEQ. Trimming removed 0 bases from V and 2 bases from J, with 21 bases in between. For the CDR3, the DNA is TGTGCCAGCAGCCAAGACAACAGCCCTGGGGTTGGGTTCACAGATACGCAGTATTTT. This codes for CASSQDNSPGVGFTDTQYF.

The rearrangement uses TRBV5-1 and TRBJ2-5, with D perhaps matching TRBD2 (7 bases). The V and J ends lost 3 bases and 3 bases respectively, with 12 bases between them. In germline, CDR1 is SGHRS, CDR2 YFSETQ. This CDR3 is built from 14 residues. The CDR3 loop reads CASSSGGPEETQYF. DNA for the CDR3: TGCGCCAGCAGCTCCGGGGGGCCTGAAGAGACCCAGTACTTC. The full variable domain, rest sourced from reference TRBV5-1 and TRBJ2-5, is KAGVTQTPRYLIKTRGQQVTLSCSPISGHRSVSWYQQTPGQGLQFLFEYFSETQRNKGNFPGRFSGRQFSNSRSEMNVSTLELGDSALYLCASSSGGPEETQYFGPGTRLLVL.

This clonotype has a count of ten or more. The chain joins TRBV6-5 to TRBJ2-7, with D unclear. V was pared by 5 bases and J by 4 bases, with 18 bases between. The CDR3 is 15 amino acids. Germline V lookup: CDR1 MNHEY, CDR2 SVGAGI. The CDR3: CASSPAVSSSYEQYF. In DNA form, the CDR3 reads TGTGCCAGCAGTCCAGCCGTTAGTTCCTCATACGAGCAGTACTTC.